This passage covers 20 T cell receptor beta chains from one sample sequenced in a study of T cell clonotyping in hematopoietic cell transplantation. Assay used: immunoSEQ multiplex PCR; TCRdb lists only in-frame clones, some missing. This sample yields just under 20,000 clones, of which approximately 79% are seen a single time; over 12% belongs to the top ten. Sequenced input: peripheral blood mononuclear cells. The receptors were sampled from a man aged 55-75 years in good health. Some clones in this sample may be carry-over from other donors' samples.

This chain uses TRBV5-1 with TRBJ2-6, with a weak D call TRBD2 (5 bases). The germline gives CDR1 SGHRS, CDR2 YFSETQ. Trimming shortened V by 6 bases and J by 0 bases, and 10 bases separated the two germline ends. This CDR3 is built from 15 residues. CDR3 amino acids: CASTTGGSGANVLTF. As DNA, the CDR3 is TGCGCCAGCACCACTGGAGGCTCTGGGGCCAACGTCCTGACTTTC. The variable domain in full, completed from reference TRBV5-1 and TRBJ2-6, reads KAGVTQTPRYLIKTRGQQVTLSCSPISGHRSVSWYQQTPGQGLQFLFEYFSETQRNKGNFPGRFSGRQFSNSRSEMNVSTLELGDSALYLCASTTGGSGANVLTFGAGSRLTVL.

The V gene is TRBV2, the J gene TRBJ1-5, with D possibly matching TRBD1 (6 bases). V lost 6 bases and J lost 7, with 19 bases in between. Germline V lookup: CDR1 SNHLY, CDR2 FYNNEI. The CDR3 is made up of 15 amino acids. CDR3 sequence: CASSESQGRRQPQHF. The CDR3 bases are TGTGCCAGCAGCGAGTCCCAGGGGAGAAGGCAGCCCCAGCATTTT.

The genes are TRBV19 and TRBJ1-5, with D possibly being TRBD1 (5 bases). Trimming cost V 5 bases and J 0 bases, with 17 bases left between them. Germline CDR1 LNHDA, CDR2 SQIVND (reference sequence). The CDR3 has 17 residues. The DNA of the CDR3 is TGTGCCAGTAGTGTGGCCAGACAGAGCCCTAGCAATCAGCCCCAGCATTTT. Translated, it gives CASSVARQSPSNQPQHF.

The CDR3 loop reads CASTQQGLVLHF. The CDR3, as DNA: TGTGCCAGCACCCAACAGGGGTTGGTCCTCCACTTT. The chain combines TRBV28 with TRBJ1-6, with 7 positions matching TRBD1. V lost 7 bases, J lost 15 bases, and 9 bases stayed unmatched. The CDR3 consists of 12 residues. Germline-derived CDR1 and CDR2 are MDHEN and SYDVKM.

The genes are TRBV4-2 and TRBJ2-7; 8 bases are a match to TRBD2. The ends lost 6 bases at V and 0 bases at J; junction bases unmatched: 4. Per germline, CDR1 LGHNA and CDR2 YNFKEQ. This CDR3 contains 14 residues. CDR3 DNA: TGTGCCAGCAGTCGAAGCGGGGGCTCCTACGAGCAGTACTTC. It encodes CASSRSGGSYEQYF.

Concerning this clone itself: At one boundary the junction diverges from the germline segment, which might be a read error. The CDR3 sequence is CASSGVESRAF. The CDR3 region has the DNA TGTGCCAGCAGTGGGGTAGAGTCGAGGGCCTTC. The chain links TRBV6-1 to TRBJ1-2; D is unclear. The CDR3 loop spans 11 amino acids. Germline CDR1 reads MNHNS; CDR2 reads SASEGT.

The gene calls are TRBV30 and TRBJ2-7; D gene uncertain. V was trimmed by 4 bases and J by 0 bases, leaving 4 bases between them. The CDR3 consists of 11 residues. Germline lookup yields CDR1 GTSNPN and CDR2 SVGIG (reference sequence). The CDR3 DNA is TGTGCCTGGACCTCCTCCTACGAGCAGTACTTC. Translated, it gives CAWTSSYEQYF.

This clone was seen more than once but under ten times. The chain uses TRBV19 and TRBJ1-5; maybe TRBD1 (5 bases). The germline V and J ends were trimmed by 3 bases and 0 bases, with 12 bases remaining between them. The CDR3 contains 16 residues. In germline, CDR1 is LNHDA, CDR2 SQIVND (reference sequence). This chain's CDR3 is CASSIGEGISNQPQHF. DNA of the CDR3: TGTGCCAGTAGTATTGGTGAGGGGATTAGCAATCAGCCCCAGCATTTT.

The chain recombines TRBV27 with TRBJ2-5; weak D call: TRBD1 (5 bases). Per the germline V gene, CDR1 is MNHEY and CDR2 is SMNVEV (reference sequence). The CDR3 sequence is 14 residues long. Trimming shortened V by 3 bases and J by 7 bases, and 15 bases separated the two germline ends. This CDR3 reads CASSFSQGPGTQYF. CDR3 in DNA: TGTGCCAGCAGTTTTTCGCAGGGTCCGGGGACCCAGTACTTC.

V gene TRBV5-4 combines with J gene TRBJ1-2; 8 bases match TRBD1. The CDR3 consists of 15 residues. In germline, CDR1 is SGHNT, CDR2 YYREEE (reference sequence). V gave up 2 bases and J gave up 4 bases; unmatched junction bases: 7. CDR3 region: CASSFPGRGLYGYTF. The DNA for the CDR3 is TGTGCCAGCAGCTTTCCTGGCAGGGGGCTCTATGGCTACACCTTC.

In its sample, this clone was seen once. The chain recombines TRBV27 with TRBJ2-7; 9 bases fit TRBD2. With 4 bases clipped from V and 2 bases from J, the junction kept 6 bases outside the gene matches. CDR1 is MNHEY, CDR2 SMNVEV, per germline (reference sequence). This CDR3 is built from 15 residues. The CDR3 region is CASSYILAGPYEQYF. In nucleotides, the CDR3 is TGTGCCAGCAGTTACATACTAGCGGGCCCCTACGAGCAGTACTTC.

This chain connects TRBV5-1 to TRBJ2-1; 15 bases are shared with TRBD2. This CDR3 region has 16 residues. V lost 4 bases to trimming and J lost 9 bases; unmatched junction nucleotides: 8. Per the germline V gene, CDR1 is SGHRS and CDR2 is YFSETQ. The CDR3 sequence is CASSTEPGLAGGEQFF. The CDR3 DNA reads TGCGCCAGCAGCACCGAGCCGGGACTAGCGGGGGGTGAGCAGTTCTTC.

The gene calls are TRBV11-3 and TRBJ2-5, with TRBD1 matching over 8 bases. Trimming took 5 bases from V and 5 from J; bases not matched to a gene: 7. The CDR3 loop spans 14 amino acids. Germline V gene data show CDR1 as SGHNT and CDR2 as YENEEA. This chain's CDR3 is CASSPRTGTETQYF. The CDR3 DNA reads TGTGCCAGCAGCCCACGGACAGGGACGGAGACCCAGTACTTC.

This chain links TRBV5-4 with TRBJ2-7, with D uncertain. This CDR3 has 14 amino acids. The V gene's germline CDR1 is SGHNT and CDR2 YYREEE (reference sequence). V lost 4 bases and J lost 10, with 21 bases in between. CDR3 sequence reads: CASSQSLFPADQYF. CDR3 DNA: TGTGCCAGCAGCCAATCCCTTTTCCCGGCGGATCAGTACTTC.

The chain employs TRBV2 and TRBJ2-2; D perhaps matches TRBD2 (5 bases). Trimming stripped 7 bases from V and 6 bases from J, with 9 bases between. The CDR3 extends over 12 amino acids. Germline V lookup: CDR1 SNHLY, CDR2 FYNNEI. The CDR3 loop reads CASKEGPGELFF. The CDR3 DNA follows: TGTGCCAGCAAAGAGGGCCCCGGGGAGCTGTTTTTT.

This chain links TRBV19 with TRBJ1-1; D call uncertain. This CDR3 comprises 13 residues. Germline V gene data show CDR1 as LNHDA and CDR2 as SQIVND (reference sequence). V dropped 3 bases and J dropped 2 bases, with 7 bases sitting between them. The DNA of the CDR3 is TGTGCCAGTAGTATGGGCCGCAACACTGAAGCTTTCTTT. As protein: CASSMGRNTEAFF.

In this sample, this clone turned up a few times. The chain joins TRBV6-1 to TRBJ1-5; 7 bases align to TRBD1. The CDR3 is made up of 13 amino acids. CDR1 MNHNS and CDR2 SASEGT come from the germline V gene. V lost 7 bases, J lost 4 bases, and 4 bases stayed unmatched. The CDR3: CASTRQGNQPQHF. DNA for the CDR3: TGTGCCAGCACCCGACAGGGTAATCAGCCCCAGCATTTT.

The CDR3 nucleotides are TGCGCCAGCAGCCGGACAGGAGAGAACACTGAAGCTTTCTTT. Translating it yields CASSRTGENTEAFF. This chain connects TRBV10-2 to TRBJ1-1; 7 positions match TRBD1. Germline V gives CDR1 WSHSY, CDR2 SAAADI. The CDR3 totals 14 residues. J gave up 1 base and V 6 bases, and 5 bases lay outside the gene matches.

This clone is a singleton in its sample. Compared with germline, one end of the junction differs, possibly owing to a read error. This chain joins TRBV7-7 and TRBJ2-2; D is possibly TRBD2 (6 bases). The CDR3 extends over 16 amino acids. Germline assignment: CDR1 SSHAT and CDR2 FNYEAQ (reference sequence). CDR3 DNA sequence: TGTGCTAGCAGCCCTGGGACGACCGCGGGGACCGGGGAGCTGTTTTTT. This sequence encodes CASSPGTTAGTGELFF.

V and J are TRBV7-9 and TRBJ2-6; D unresolved. CDR3 size: 15 residues. The V end was cut by 1 base, the J end by 3 bases, with 7 bases between. Germline V gives CDR1 SEHNR, CDR2 FQNEAQ (reference sequence). The CDR3 loop reads CASSLGSFGANVLTF. The CDR3 coding sequence is TGTGCCAGCAGCTTAGGGAGTTTTGGGGCCAACGTCCTGACTTTC.